This T cell receptor beta chain was profiled in a study of CD8 T cells in ankylosing spondylitis. Findings and limits, study-wide: Clones linked to disease were reported to show significant enrichment in matched ankylosing spondylitis synovial fluid. Previous work reported some of these motif variants in the synovial fluid and blood of reactive arthritis. Within ankylosing spondylitis blood, a TCR beta motif made up of several highly homologous variants appeared to be characteristic.

This clonotype was recorded many times. Its antigen remains unknown. The CDR3 length is 15 residues. V gave up 5 bases and J gave up 4 bases; unmatched junction bases: 9. In making TCR beta libraries, quantitative 5'-RACE with molecular barcodes was used. TCRdb ran MiXCR on the 5' RACE reads and lists one entry per CDR3 protein. The repertoire consists of approximately 240,000 distinct CDR3 sequences, with more than 20% occurring once and the leading ten covering 0.6% to 0.75%. This receptor was taken from a male donor with ankylosing spondylitis or in good health (not recorded which). The sequencing sample was made of blood, either unsorted or a sorted T cell fraction (not recorded which). The chain recombines TRBV12-3 or TRBV12-4 with TRBJ2-7; the match to TRBD1 covers 9 bases. The CDR3 nucleotides read TGTGCCAGCAGTACGCCCGGGACAGGGCGGTACGAGCAGTACTTC. Translated: CASSTPGTGRYEQYF.